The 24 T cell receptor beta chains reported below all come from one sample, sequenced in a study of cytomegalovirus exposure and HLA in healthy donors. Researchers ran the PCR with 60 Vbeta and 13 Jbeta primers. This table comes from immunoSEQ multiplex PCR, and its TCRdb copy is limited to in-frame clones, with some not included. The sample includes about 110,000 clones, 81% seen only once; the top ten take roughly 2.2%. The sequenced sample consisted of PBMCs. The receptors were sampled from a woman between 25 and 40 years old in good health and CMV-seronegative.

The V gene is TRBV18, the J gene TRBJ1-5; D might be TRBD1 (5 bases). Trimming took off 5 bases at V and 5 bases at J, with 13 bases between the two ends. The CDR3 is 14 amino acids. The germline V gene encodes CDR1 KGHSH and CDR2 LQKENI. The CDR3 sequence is CASSADSEDQPQHF. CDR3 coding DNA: TGTGCCAGCTCAGCAGACAGTGAAGATCAGCCCCAGCATTTT.

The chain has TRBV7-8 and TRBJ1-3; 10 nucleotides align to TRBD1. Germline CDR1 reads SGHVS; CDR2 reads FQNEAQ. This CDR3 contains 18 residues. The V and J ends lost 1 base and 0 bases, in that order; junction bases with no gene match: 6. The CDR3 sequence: CASSLGDRGPHSGNTIYF. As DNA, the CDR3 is TGTGCCAGCAGCTTAGGCGACAGGGGGCCCCACTCTGGAAACACCATATATTTT. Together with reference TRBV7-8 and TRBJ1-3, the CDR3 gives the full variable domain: GAGVSQSPRYKVAKRGQDVALRCDPISGHVSLFWYQQALGQGPEFLTYFQNEAQLDKSGLPSDRFFAERPEGSVSTLKIQRTQQEDSAVYLCASSLGDRGPHSGNTIYFGEGSWLTVV.

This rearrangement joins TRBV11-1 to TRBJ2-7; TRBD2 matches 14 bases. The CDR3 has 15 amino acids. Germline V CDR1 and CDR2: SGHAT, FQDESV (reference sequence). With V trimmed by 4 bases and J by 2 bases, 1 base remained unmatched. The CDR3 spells CASSSGLAGAYEQYF. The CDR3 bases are TGTGCCAGCAGCTCGGGACTAGCGGGAGCCTACGAGCAGTACTTC.

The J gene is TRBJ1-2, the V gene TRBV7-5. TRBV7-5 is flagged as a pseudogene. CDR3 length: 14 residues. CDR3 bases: TGTGTCAGAAGCCCGCCCGGGAGGGGCTATGGCTACACCTTC. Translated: CVRSPPGRGYGYTF.

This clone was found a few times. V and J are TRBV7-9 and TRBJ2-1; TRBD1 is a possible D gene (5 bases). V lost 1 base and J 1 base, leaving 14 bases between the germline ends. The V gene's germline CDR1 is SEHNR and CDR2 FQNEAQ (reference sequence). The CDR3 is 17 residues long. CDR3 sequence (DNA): TGTGCCAGCAGCTTAGGGAAGTGGGCAGGGTCCTACAATGAGCAGTTCTTC. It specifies CASSLGKWAGSYNEQFF.

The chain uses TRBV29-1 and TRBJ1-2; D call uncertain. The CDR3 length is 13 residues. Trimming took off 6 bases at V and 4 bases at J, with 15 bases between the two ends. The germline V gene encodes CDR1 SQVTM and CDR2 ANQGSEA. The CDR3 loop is CSVPPVRIYGYTF. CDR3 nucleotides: TGCAGCGTCCCCCCGGTCCGCATCTATGGCTACACCTTC.

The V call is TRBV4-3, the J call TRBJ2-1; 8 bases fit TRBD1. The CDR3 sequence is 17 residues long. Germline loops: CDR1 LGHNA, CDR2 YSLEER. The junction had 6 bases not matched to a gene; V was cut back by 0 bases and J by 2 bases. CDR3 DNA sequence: TGCGCCAGCAGCCAAGATCCTTGGACAGGGACCTACAATGAGCAGTTCTTC. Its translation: CASSQDPWTGTYNEQFF.

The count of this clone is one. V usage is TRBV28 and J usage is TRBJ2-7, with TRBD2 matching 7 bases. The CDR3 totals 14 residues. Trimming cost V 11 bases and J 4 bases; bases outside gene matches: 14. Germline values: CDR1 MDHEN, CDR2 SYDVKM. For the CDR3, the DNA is TGTGCCGCGCAGGGTGGCGGGAGTCAGTACGAGCAGTACTTC. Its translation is CAAQGGGSQYEQYF.

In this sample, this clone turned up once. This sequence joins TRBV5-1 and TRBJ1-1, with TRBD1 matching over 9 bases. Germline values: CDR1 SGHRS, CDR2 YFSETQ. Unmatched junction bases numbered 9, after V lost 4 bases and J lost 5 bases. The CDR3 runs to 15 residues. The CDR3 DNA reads TGCGCCAGCAGCCCTCGACAGGGGGGTCAGACTGAAGCTTTCTTT. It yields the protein CASSPRQGGQTEAFF.

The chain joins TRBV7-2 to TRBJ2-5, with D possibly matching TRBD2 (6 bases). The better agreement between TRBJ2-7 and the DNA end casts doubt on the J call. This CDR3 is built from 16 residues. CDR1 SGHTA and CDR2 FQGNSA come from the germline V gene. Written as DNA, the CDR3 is TGTGCCAGCAGCTTATGGGGGTCGGGGAGGCGGAACGAGCAGTACTTC. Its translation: CASSLWGSGRRNEQYF.

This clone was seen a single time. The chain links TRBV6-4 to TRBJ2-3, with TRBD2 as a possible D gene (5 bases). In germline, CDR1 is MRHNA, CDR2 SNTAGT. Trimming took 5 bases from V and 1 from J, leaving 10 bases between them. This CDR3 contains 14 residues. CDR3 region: CASSREGGTDTQYF. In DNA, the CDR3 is TGTGCCAGCAGTCGGGAAGGCGGCACAGATACGCAGTATTTT.

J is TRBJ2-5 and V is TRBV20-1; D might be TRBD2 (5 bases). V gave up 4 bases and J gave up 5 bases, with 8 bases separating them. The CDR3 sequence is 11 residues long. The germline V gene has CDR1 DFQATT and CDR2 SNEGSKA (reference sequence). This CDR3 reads CSAMAGETQYF. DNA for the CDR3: TGCAGTGCTATGGCGGGTGAGACCCAGTACTTC.

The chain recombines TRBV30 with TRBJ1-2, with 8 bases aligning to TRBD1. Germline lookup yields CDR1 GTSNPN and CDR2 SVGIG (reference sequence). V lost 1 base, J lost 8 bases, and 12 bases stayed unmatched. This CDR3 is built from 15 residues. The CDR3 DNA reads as TGTGCCTGGAGTGCCCGCCACTTACAGGGGGGGGGCTACACCTTC. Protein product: CAWSARHLQGGGYTF.

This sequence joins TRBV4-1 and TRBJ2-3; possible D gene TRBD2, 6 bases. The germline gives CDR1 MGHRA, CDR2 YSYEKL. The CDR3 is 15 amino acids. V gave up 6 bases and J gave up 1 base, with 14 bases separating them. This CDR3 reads CASRGSPSGTDTQYF. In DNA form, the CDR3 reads TGCGCCAGCAGGGGGTCGCCTAGCGGCACAGATACGCAGTATTTT.

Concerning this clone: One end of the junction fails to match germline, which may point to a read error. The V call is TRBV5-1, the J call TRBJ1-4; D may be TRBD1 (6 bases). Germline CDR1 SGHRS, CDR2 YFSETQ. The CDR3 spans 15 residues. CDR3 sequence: CASSFNDGQNEELFF. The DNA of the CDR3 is TGCGCCAGCAGCTTTAACGACGGACAGAATGAAGAACTGTTTTTT.

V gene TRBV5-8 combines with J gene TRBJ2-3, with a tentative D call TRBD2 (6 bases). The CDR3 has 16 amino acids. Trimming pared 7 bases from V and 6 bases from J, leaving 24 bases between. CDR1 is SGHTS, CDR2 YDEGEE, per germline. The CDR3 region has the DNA TGTGCCAGCTTGGGGCGCGGGTGGAGGGGAAAGGATACGCAGTATTTT. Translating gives CASLGRGWRGKDTQYF.

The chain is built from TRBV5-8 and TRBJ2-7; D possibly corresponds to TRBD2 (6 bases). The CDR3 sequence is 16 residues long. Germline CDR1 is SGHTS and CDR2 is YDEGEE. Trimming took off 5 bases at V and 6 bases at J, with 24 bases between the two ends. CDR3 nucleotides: TGTGCCAGCAGTCCGGCCTTAGGACATCGAGCGGGCGAGCAGTACTTC. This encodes CASSPALGHRAGEQYF.

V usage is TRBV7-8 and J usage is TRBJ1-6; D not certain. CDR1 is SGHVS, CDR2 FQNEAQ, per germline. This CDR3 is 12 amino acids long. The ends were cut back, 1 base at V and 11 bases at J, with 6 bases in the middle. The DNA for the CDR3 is TGTGCCAGCAGCTTAGAACTCCCACCCCTCCACTTT. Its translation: CASSLELPPLHF.

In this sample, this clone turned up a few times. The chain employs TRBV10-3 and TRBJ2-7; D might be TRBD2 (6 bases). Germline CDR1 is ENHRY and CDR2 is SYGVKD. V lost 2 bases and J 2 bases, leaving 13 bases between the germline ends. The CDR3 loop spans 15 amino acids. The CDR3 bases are TGTGCCATCAGTGAGGGGGGAGGCCTCCCCTACGAGCAGTACTTC. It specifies CAISEGGGLPYEQYF.

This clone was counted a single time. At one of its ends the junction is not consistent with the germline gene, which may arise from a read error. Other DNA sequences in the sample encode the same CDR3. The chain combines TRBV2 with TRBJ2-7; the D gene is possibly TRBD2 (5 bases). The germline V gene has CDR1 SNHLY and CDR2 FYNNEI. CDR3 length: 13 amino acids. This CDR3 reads CASRHRGYYEQYF. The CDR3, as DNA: TGCGCCAGCCGCCACCGGGGTTATTACGAGCAGTACTTC.

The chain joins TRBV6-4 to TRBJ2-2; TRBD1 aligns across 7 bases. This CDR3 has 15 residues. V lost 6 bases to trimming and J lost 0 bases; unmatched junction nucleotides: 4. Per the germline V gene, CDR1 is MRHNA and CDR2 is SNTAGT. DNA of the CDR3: TGTGCCAGCAGAGAAACAGGGGCGAACACCGGGGAGCTGTTTTTT. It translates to CASRETGANTGELFF.

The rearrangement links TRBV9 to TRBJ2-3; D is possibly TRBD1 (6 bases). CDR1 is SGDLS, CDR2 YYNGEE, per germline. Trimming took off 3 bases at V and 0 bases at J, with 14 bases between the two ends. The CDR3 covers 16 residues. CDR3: CASSALRDTSTDTQYF. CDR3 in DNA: TGTGCCAGCAGCGCACTCCGGGACACAAGCACAGATACGCAGTATTTT.

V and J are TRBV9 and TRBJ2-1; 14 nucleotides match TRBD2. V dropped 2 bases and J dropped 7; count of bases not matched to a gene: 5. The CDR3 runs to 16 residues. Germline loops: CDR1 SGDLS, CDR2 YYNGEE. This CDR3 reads CASSVAGLAGVNEQFF. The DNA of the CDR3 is TGTGCCAGCAGCGTTGCGGGACTAGCGGGAGTGAATGAGCAGTTCTTC.

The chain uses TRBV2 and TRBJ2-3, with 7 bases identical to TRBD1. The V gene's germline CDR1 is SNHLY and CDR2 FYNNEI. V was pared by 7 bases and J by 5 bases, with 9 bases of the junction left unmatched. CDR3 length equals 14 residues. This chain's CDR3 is CASISDRNEDTQYF. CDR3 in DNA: TGTGCCAGCATTTCGGACAGGAATGAAGATACGCAGTATTTT. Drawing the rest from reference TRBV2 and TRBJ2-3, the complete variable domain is EPEVTQTPSHQVTQMGQEVILRCVPISNHLYFYWYRQILGQKVEFLVSFYNNEISEKSEIFDDQFSVERPDGSNFTLKIRSTKLEDSAMYFCASISDRNEDTQYFGPGTRLTVL.